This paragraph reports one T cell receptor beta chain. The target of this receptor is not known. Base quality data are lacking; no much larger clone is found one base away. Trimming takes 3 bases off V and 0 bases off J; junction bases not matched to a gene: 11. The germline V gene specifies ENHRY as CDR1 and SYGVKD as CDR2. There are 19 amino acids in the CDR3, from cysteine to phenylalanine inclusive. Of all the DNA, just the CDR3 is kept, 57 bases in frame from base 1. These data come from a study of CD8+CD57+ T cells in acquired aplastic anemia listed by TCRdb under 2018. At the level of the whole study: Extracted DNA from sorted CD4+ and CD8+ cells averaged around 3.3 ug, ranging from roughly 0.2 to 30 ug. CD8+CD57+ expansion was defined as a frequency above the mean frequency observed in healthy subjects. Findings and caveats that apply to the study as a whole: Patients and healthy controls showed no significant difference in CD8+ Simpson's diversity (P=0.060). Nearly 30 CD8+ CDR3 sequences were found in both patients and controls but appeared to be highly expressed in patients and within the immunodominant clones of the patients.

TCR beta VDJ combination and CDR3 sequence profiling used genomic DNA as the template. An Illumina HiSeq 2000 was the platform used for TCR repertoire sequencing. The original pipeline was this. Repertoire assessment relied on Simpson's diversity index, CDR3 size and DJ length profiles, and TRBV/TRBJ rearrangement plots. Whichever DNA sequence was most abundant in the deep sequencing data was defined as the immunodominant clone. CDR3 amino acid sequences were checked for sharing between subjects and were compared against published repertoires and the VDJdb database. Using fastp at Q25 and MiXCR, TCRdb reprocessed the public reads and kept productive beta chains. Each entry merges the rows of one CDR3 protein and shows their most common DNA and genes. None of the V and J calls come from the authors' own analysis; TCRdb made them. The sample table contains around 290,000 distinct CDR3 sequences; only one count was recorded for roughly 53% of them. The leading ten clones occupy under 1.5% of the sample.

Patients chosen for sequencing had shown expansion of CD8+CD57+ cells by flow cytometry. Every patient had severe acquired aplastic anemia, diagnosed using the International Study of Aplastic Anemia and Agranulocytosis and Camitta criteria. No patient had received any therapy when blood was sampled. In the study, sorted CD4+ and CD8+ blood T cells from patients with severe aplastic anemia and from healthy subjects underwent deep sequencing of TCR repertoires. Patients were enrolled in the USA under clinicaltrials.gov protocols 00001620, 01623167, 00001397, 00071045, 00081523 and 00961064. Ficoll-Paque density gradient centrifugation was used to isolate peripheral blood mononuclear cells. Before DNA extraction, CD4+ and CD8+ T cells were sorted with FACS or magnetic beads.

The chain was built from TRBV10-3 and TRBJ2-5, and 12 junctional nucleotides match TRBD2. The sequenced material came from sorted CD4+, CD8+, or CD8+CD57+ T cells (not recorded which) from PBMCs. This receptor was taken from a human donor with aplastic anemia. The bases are TGTGCCATCAGTGACCCCGGACTAGCGGGGACACTGTACCAAGAGACCCAGTACTTC. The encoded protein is CAISDPGLAGTLYQETQYF.